This TCR beta chain appears in the sequencing data of a study of beta chain features in type 1 diabetes. Looking at the study overall: Regarding age, gender and cell yields, patients proved similar to healthy donors. Study observations and caveats: For Type 1 diabetes patients, all four CD4+ subsets carried TCRB CDR3s that were moderately but significantly shorter. Insertion counts at VDJ junctions were lower in type 1 diabetes patients, who also showed more deletions there.

Trimming stripped 0 bases from V and 4 bases from J, with 6 bases between. The germline gives CDR1 MNHEY, CDR2 SVGAGI. The CDR3 spans 13 residues. Central memory, naive, regulatory and stem cell-like memory CD4+ cells were sorted by CD45RO/CCR7/CD25/CD127/CD95/CD27. Each population that was sorted was more than 98% pure. This clone turned up a few times. Its antigen is not identified. Expressed TCRB transcripts were sequenced because the isolated RNA had all been reverse transcribed beforehand. The assay was immunoSEQ multiplex PCR, and TCRdb's table has in-frame clones only and misses some. This table holds 500,000 to 800,000 clones, 9.5% to 15% found once.

V gene TRBV6-5 combines with J gene TRBJ1-2, with D perhaps matching TRBD1 (5 bases). The source is a man aged 25-40 years with type 1 diabetes. The sequencing sample was made of naive CD4+ T cells from blood. The CDR3 nucleotides read TGTGCCAGCAGTTACTCGCAGGGCTATGGCTACACCTTC. This encodes CASSYSQGYGYTF.